The 27 T cell receptor beta chains below all came from one sample that was sequenced in a study of blood T cell repertoires in COVID-19. The assay was immunoSEQ multiplex PCR, and TCRdb's table has in-frame clones only and misses some. The repertoire holds about 58,000 clones, around 87% seen once, with 7.4% in the top ten. The sample taken for sequencing was peripheral blood. The receptor set was obtained from a human donor with active COVID-19. The donor label of this sample is uncertain.

The CDR3 here is CASSQEEGSGTGELFF. CDR3 DNA sequence: TGTGCCAGCAGCCAAGAAGAGGGATCGGGAACCGGGGAGCTGTTTTTT. V usage is TRBV3-1 (or the pseudogene TRBV3-2) and J usage is TRBJ2-2; D may be TRBD2 (5 bases). The germline CDR1 and CDR2 sequences are LGHDT and YNNKEL (reference sequence). CDR3 length: 16 amino acids. V was shortened by 0 bases and J by 5 bases, with 13 bases between the two germline ends.

This chain connects TRBV4-2 to TRBJ2-5, with 9 positions matching TRBD2. The germline CDR1 and CDR2 sequences are LGHNA and YNFKEQ. CDR3 length equals 18 residues. The J segment lost 0 bases and the V segment lost 1 base, leaving 9 bases of the junction unmatched. The DNA for the CDR3 is TGTGCCAGCAGCCAAGCTGCGAGCGGGGGGCAGTACCAAGAGACCCAGTACTTC. This sequence encodes CASSQAASGGQYQETQYF.

The genes are TRBV2 and TRBJ2-5, with D perhaps matching TRBD1 (6 bases). Between the trimmed V and J ends, which lost 5 bases and 7 bases, there was a span of 11 bases. In germline, CDR1 is SNHLY, CDR2 FYNNEI. There are 12 residues in the CDR3. The CDR3 nucleotides are TGTGCCAGCAGTTCCGGGACATCGACCCAGTACTTC. Protein product: CASSSGTSTQYF. The entire variable domain, with the rest obtained from reference TRBV2 and TRBJ2-5, is as follows: EPEVTQTPSHQVTQMGQEVILRCVPISNHLYFYWYRQILGQKVEFLVSFYNNEISEKSEIFDDQFSVERPDGSNFTLKIRSTKLEDSAMYFCASSSGTSTQYFGPGTRLLVL.

The V gene is TRBV7-9, the J gene TRBJ2-3; D uncertain. Trimming cost V 5 bases and J 0 bases, with 6 bases left between them. CDR1 and CDR2 from the germline V gene are SEHNR and FQNEAQ (reference sequence). The CDR3 is made up of 13 amino acids. The CDR3 sequence is CASSETSTDTQYF. The CDR3 nucleotides read TGTGCCAGCAGCGAAACTAGCACAGATACGCAGTATTTT. The complete variable domain, with remaining parts taken from reference TRBV7-9 and TRBJ2-3, reads DTGVSQNPRHKITKRGQNVTFRCDPISEHNRLYWYRQTLGQGPEFLTYFQNEAQLEKSRLLSDRFSAERPKGSFSTLEIQRTEQGDSAMYLCASSETSTDTQYFGPGTRLTVL.

This chain uses TRBV5-1 with TRBJ1-5; D might be TRBD1 (6 bases). Trimming removed 4 bases at V and 0 bases at J, with 11 bases between. CDR3 size: 15 residues. Germline CDR1 and CDR2: SGHRS and YFSETQ. The DNA for the CDR3 is TGCGCCAGCAGCGAAGGGACATATAGCAATCAGCCCCAGCATTTT. Its translation is CASSEGTYSNQPQHF.

The V gene is TRBV5-4, the J gene TRBJ1-1; no definite D call. Trimming pared 0 bases from V and 6 bases from J, leaving 9 bases between. This CDR3 has 13 amino acids. Germline assignment: CDR1 SGHNT and CDR2 YYREEE (reference sequence). The CDR3: CASSLDRGAEAFF. CDR3 in DNA: TGTGCCAGCAGCTTGGATCGCGGGGCTGAAGCTTTCTTT. Full variable domain (outside the CDR3, taken from reference TRBV5-4 and TRBJ1-1): ETGVTQSPTHLIKTRGQQVTLRCSSQSGHNTVSWYQQALGQGPQFIFQYYREEENGRGNFPPRFSGLQFPNYSSELNVNALELDDSALYLCASSLDRGAEAFFGQGTRLTVV.

The J gene is TRBJ1-1, the V gene TRBV28, with 8 bases fitting TRBD1. The trim removed 6 bases at V and 9 bases at J, leaving 6 bases unmatched. Germline V gene data show CDR1 as MDHEN and CDR2 as SYDVKM. This CDR3 has 12 residues. The CDR3 sequence is CASSSGGKKAFF. The CDR3 region has the DNA TGTGCCAGCAGCTCAGGGGGCAAAAAAGCTTTCTTT.

In this sample, this clone turned up once. The chain links TRBV3-1 (or the pseudogene TRBV3-2) to TRBJ1-6, with 9 bases matching TRBD1. The CDR3 sequence is 14 residues long. V gave up 6 bases and J gave up 5 bases; unmatched junction bases: 2. Germline V gene sequence: CDR1 LGHDT, CDR2 YNNKEL (reference sequence). CDR3 DNA sequence: TGTGCCAGCAGTCGGACAGGGGATAATTCACCCCTCCACTTT. It translates to CASSRTGDNSPLHF.

The chain is built from TRBV4-1 and TRBJ2-2, with D perhaps TRBD2 (5 bases). CDR1 and CDR2 from the germline V gene are MGHRA and YSYEKL. This CDR3 has 15 residues. Deletions cut 4 bases from V and 3 bases from J, with 12 bases between. The CDR3 DNA reads TGCGCCAGCAGCCCCCCGGGATCAGACACCGGGGAGCTGTTTTTT. This gives the protein CASSPPGSDTGELFF.

For this clone: Germline and junction disagree at one end, which may indicate a read error. The J gene is TRBJ1-3, the V gene TRBV29-1, with D possibly being TRBD1 (6 bases). The CDR3 is 12 residues long. Germline CDR1 SQVTM, CDR2 ANQGSEA. For the CDR3, the DNA is TGCAGCGTTGAAGATGGCAGGGGATTCCATATATTT. Translated: CSVEDGRGFHIF.

The chain has TRBV19 and TRBJ2-2; TRBD1 might be the D (5 bases). Germline lookup yields CDR1 LNHDA and CDR2 SQIVND (reference sequence). Trimming shortened V by 0 bases and J by 5 bases, and 10 bases separated the two germline ends. There are 15 residues in the CDR3. CDR3 amino acids: CASSIDRVGTGELFF. The CDR3 coding sequence is TGTGCCAGTAGTATAGACAGGGTCGGGACCGGGGAGCTGTTTTTT.

The chain recombines TRBV2 with TRBJ2-5; TRBD2 matches 9 bases. The J segment lost 6 bases and the V segment lost 8 bases, leaving 13 bases of the junction unmatched. In germline, CDR1 is SNHLY, CDR2 FYNNEI. This CDR3 has 15 residues. The CDR3 DNA is TGTGCCAGCGACGTCAGCGGGGGGCGGTTACAGACCCAGTACTTC. The encoded protein is CASDVSGGRLQTQYF. Using reference TRBV2 and TRBJ2-5 for the parts outside the CDR3, the full variable domain is EPEVTQTPSHQVTQMGQEVILRCVPISNHLYFYWYRQILGQKVEFLVSFYNNEISEKSEIFDDQFSVERPDGSNFTLKIRSTKLEDSAMYFCASDVSGGRLQTQYFGPGTRLLVL.

The chain's CDR3 is CASSQDQGGTQYF. CDR3 nucleotides: TGTGCCAGCAGCCAAGATCAGGGTGGGACCCAGTACTTC. The chain employs TRBV4-2 and TRBJ2-5, with D perhaps matching TRBD1 (5 bases). Germline V gene data show CDR1 as LGHNA and CDR2 as YNFKEQ. This CDR3 comprises 13 residues. The V end lost 0 bases, the J end lost 7 bases, and 9 bases lay between the germline ends.

DNA of the CDR3: TGTGCCAGCAGCTTTCAGGGGGCATACAATGAGCAGTTCTTC. This gives the protein CASSFQGAYNEQFF. The V call is TRBV7-2, the J call TRBJ2-1; 8 bases match TRBD1. Germline V CDR1 and CDR2: SGHTA, FQGNSA. Trimming at V came to 3 bases and at J to 4 bases, leaving 2 bases not matched to a gene. The CDR3 spans 14 residues.

The chain has TRBV5-1 and TRBJ2-1; 7 positions match TRBD2. The V gene's germline CDR1 is SGHRS and CDR2 YFSETQ. After removal of 3 bases from V and 0 bases from J, the junction contained 3 bases not matched to a gene. This CDR3 region has 15 residues. CDR3 amino acids: CASSSSGISYNEQFF. The CDR3 DNA is TGCGCCAGCAGCTCTAGCGGCATCTCCTACAATGAGCAGTTCTTC.

V and J are TRBV19 and TRBJ2-3; TRBD2 aligns across 9 bases. The CDR3 is made up of 15 amino acids. Germline values: CDR1 LNHDA, CDR2 SQIVND (reference sequence). V lost 3 bases to trimming and J lost 0 bases; unmatched junction nucleotides: 1. The CDR3, as DNA: TGTGCCAGTAGTATGCGGGGGGGTAGCACAGATACGCAGTATTTT. Translation: CASSMRGGSTDTQYF.

This clone turned up a few times. The chain couples TRBV11-2 to TRBJ2-1, with D possibly matching TRBD2 (6 bases). There are 13 residues in the CDR3. CDR1 is SGHAT and CDR2 is FQNNGV in the germline V gene. V lost 1 base to trimming and J lost 13 bases, with 14 bases between them. The CDR3 spells CASSLVVTSIQFF. The CDR3 DNA reads as TGTGCCAGCAGCTTAGTGGTTACTAGCATACAGTTCTTC.

V is TRBV6-2 or TRBV6-3 and J is TRBJ2-7, with 13 nucleotides matching TRBD2. The CDR3 contains 15 residues. The germline CDR1 and CDR2 sequences are MNHEY and SVGEGT. The junction had 10 bases not matched to a gene; V was cut back by 4 bases and J by 10 bases. In nucleotides, the CDR3 is TGTGCCAGCAGTTCCGGACTAGCGGGGGCCTCTCGCCAGTACTTC. Translation: CASSSGLAGASRQYF.

The rearrangement joins TRBV24-1 to TRBJ2-1; 7 bases are a match to TRBD1. CDR3 length: 14 amino acids. V lost 3 bases, J lost 6 bases, and 4 bases stayed unmatched. Germline CDR1 reads KGHDR; CDR2 reads SFDVKD. DNA for the CDR3: TGTGCCACCAGTGATCGGACAGGTCTCAATGAGCAGTTCTTC. Translation: CATSDRTGLNEQFF.

The chain links TRBV19 to TRBJ1-2; 7 bases are a match to TRBD1. The V and J ends lost 0 bases and 8 bases, in that order; junction bases with no gene match: 6. Germline loops: CDR1 LNHDA, CDR2 SQIVND (reference sequence). This CDR3 is 14 amino acids long. The CDR3, as DNA: TGTGCCAGTAGTATAGAAGGGGACAGAGGCGGCTACACCTTC. This sequence encodes CASSIEGDRGGYTF.

The chain uses TRBV24-1 and TRBJ2-5, with 7 bases identical to TRBD2. Germline assignment: CDR1 KGHDR and CDR2 SFDVKD. The CDR3 length is 14 residues. The J segment lost 5 bases and the V segment lost 4 bases, leaving 6 bases of the junction unmatched. The CDR3: CATSEGGAGETQYF. The DNA of the CDR3 is TGTGCCACCAGTGAGGGTGGAGCGGGGGAGACCCAGTACTTC.

V gene TRBV7-2 combines with J gene TRBJ2-1; 13 bases are shared with TRBD2. This CDR3 has 18 amino acids. J was trimmed by 4 bases and V by 2 bases; bases with no gene match: 8. CDR1 is SGHTA and CDR2 is FQGNSA in the germline V gene. The CDR3 region is CASSLPGTSGILYNEQFF. CDR3 sequence (DNA): TGTGCCAGCAGCTTACCGGGGACTAGCGGGATCCTATACAATGAGCAGTTCTTC.

The CDR3, as DNA: TGTGCCAGCAGCTTATGGGGCGCTGGGGCCAACGTCCTGACTTTC. Its protein product is CASSLWGAGANVLTF. The chain couples TRBV5-6 to TRBJ2-6, with a possible D match to TRBD1 (5 bases). In germline, CDR1 is SGHDT, CDR2 YYEEEE. The CDR3 runs to 15 residues. Trimming took off 2 bases at V and 2 bases at J, with 8 bases between the two ends. Filled out from reference TRBV5-6 and TRBJ2-6, the complete variable domain reads DAGVTQSPTHLIKTRGQQVTLRCSPKSGHDTVSWYQQALGQGPQFIFQYYEEEERQRGNFPDRFSGHQFPNYSSELNVNALLLGDSALYLCASSLWGAGANVLTFGAGSRLTVL.

This chain links TRBV6-1 with TRBJ2-7, with D maybe TRBD1 (6 bases). Trimming took off 1 base at V and 3 bases at J, with 16 bases between the two ends. From germline, CDR1 is MNHNS and CDR2 SASEGT. This CDR3 is built from 16 residues. DNA for the CDR3: TGTGCCAGCAGTGAAGGGGCGGGCAGGGGAAACTACGAGCAGTACTTC. This translates into CASSEGAGRGNYEQYF.

This rearrangement joins TRBV7-9 to TRBJ2-2, with unresolved D. V was shortened by 1 base and J by 1 base, with 10 bases between the two germline ends. CDR1 and CDR2 (germline): SEHNR, FQNEAQ (reference sequence). This CDR3 region has 16 residues. Here the CDR3 DNA reads TGTGCCAGCAGCTTAGAGTCGAGGAAGAACACCGGGGAGCTGTTTTTT. It specifies CASSLESRKNTGELFF.

V and J are TRBV11-2 and TRBJ2-5, with TRBD1 as a possible D gene (6 bases). Trimming pared 4 bases from V and 5 bases from J, leaving 17 bases between. CDR3 size: 15 residues. Germline CDR1 is SGHAT and CDR2 is FQNNGV. The CDR3 loop reads CASSSHGTFQETQYF. The CDR3 nucleotides read TGTGCCAGCAGCTCCCACGGGACATTTCAGGAGACCCAGTACTTC.

The gene calls are TRBV9 and TRBJ2-3; weak D call: TRBD2 (7 bases). The germline gives CDR1 SGDLS, CDR2 YYNGEE. The CDR3 spans 18 residues. Trimming shortened V by 2 bases and J by 0 bases, and 19 bases separated the two germline ends. CDR3 protein: CASSVTRKGGTSTDTQYF. The CDR3 bases are TGTGCCAGCAGCGTTACAAGAAAGGGGGGGACTAGCACAGATACGCAGTATTTT.